This T cell receptor beta chain was obtained from a study of T-cell reconstitution after alpha-beta-depleted transplantation in children. V was trimmed by 6 bases and J by 2 bases, leaving 20 bases between them. Germline V gives CDR1 DFQATT, CDR2 SNEGSKA (reference sequence). The CDR3 has 16 residues. Unique molecular identifiers were incorporated when the TCRbeta library was constructed. TCRdb re-called the PCR reads with MiXCR, one entry per CDR3 protein. Counted here are 150,000 to 250,000 distinct CDR3 sequences, 5% to 7.5% occurring once; the ten biggest clones make up under 5%. This clonotype occurred a few times.

The sequence derives from a girl under three years old with combined immunodeficiency, due to receive a stem cell transplant. The rearrangement links TRBV20-1 to TRBJ2-1, with D hard to call. The source material was PBMCs, sampled before TCRalphabeta/CD19-depleted stem cell transplant. In nucleotides, the CDR3 is TGCAGTGCAAAGAGGTTCGACCAGGCAGCCTACAATGAGCAGTTCTTC. It specifies CSAKRFDQAAYNEQFF.